These 20 T cell receptor beta chains came from one sample sequenced in a study of blood T cell repertoires in COVID-19. The assay was immunoSEQ multiplex PCR, and TCRdb's table has in-frame clones only and misses some. This table holds approximately 440,000 clones, roughly 88% found once. Sequenced material: peripheral blood. The source of these receptors is a woman aged 50 to 60 with COVID-19, enrolled during active disease.

The J gene is TRBJ2-2, the V gene TRBV11-3, with a possible D match to TRBD2 (7 bases). Germline CDR1 reads SGHNT; CDR2 reads YENEEA. There are 16 residues in the CDR3. Deletions cut 1 base from V and 0 bases from J, with 9 bases between. CDR3 sequence reads: CASSLAGGSNTGELFF. For the CDR3, the DNA is TGTGCCAGCAGCTTAGCGGGGGGCTCGAACACCGGGGAGCTGTTTTTT.

This chain links TRBV5-4 with TRBJ2-2, with D uncertain. V was clipped by 4 bases and J by 1 base, with 11 bases between them. Germline values: CDR1 SGHNT, CDR2 YYREEE (reference sequence). The CDR3 spans 15 residues. CDR3 region: CASSVVRVNTGELFF. CDR3 DNA sequence: TGTGCCAGCAGCGTCGTTAGAGTGAACACCGGGGAGCTGTTTTTT. Combining the CDR3 with reference TRBV5-4 and TRBJ2-2 gives the whole variable domain ETGVTQSPTHLIKTRGQQVTLRCSSQSGHNTVSWYQQALGQGPQFIFQYYREEENGRGNFPPRFSGLQFPNYSSELNVNALELDDSALYLCASSVVRVNTGELFFGEGSRLTVL.

V and J are TRBV4-1 and TRBJ1-1; D ambiguous. Germline V lookup: CDR1 MGHRA, CDR2 YSYEKL. V was cut by 4 bases and J by 3 bases, with 18 bases left in between. The CDR3 contains 16 residues. CDR3 amino acids: CASSPPAARPDTEAFF. The CDR3 DNA is TGCGCCAGCAGCCCTCCGGCAGCGCGGCCTGACACTGAAGCTTTCTTT.

The chain employs TRBV3-1 (or the pseudogene TRBV3-2) and TRBJ2-1; 10 nucleotides align to TRBD2. The trim removed 3 bases at V and 4 bases at J, leaving 9 bases unmatched. Germline V lookup: CDR1 LGHDT, CDR2 YNNKEL (reference sequence). The CDR3 runs 17 residues. The CDR3, as DNA: TGTGCCAGCAGCCAGCATAGCGGGGGGCATAAATACAATGAGCAGTTCTTC. Protein product: CASSQHSGGHKYNEQFF.

V and J are TRBV12-5 and TRBJ2-7, with a possible D match to TRBD2 (6 bases). The CDR3 contains 18 residues. V lost 5 bases and J lost 0, with 23 bases in between. The V gene's germline CDR1 is LGHNT and CDR2 FRNRAP. In DNA, the CDR3 is TGTGCTAGTGGTCATTTTGCGTTCGGGGGAGTAAGCTCCTACGAGCAGTACTTC. Amino acid sequence: CASGHFAFGGVSSYEQYF.

The chain combines TRBV4-1 with TRBJ1-5; TRBD1 might be the D (5 bases). The CDR3 has 14 amino acids. CDR1 MGHRA and CDR2 YSYEKL come from the germline V gene. Trimming took 1 base from V and 7 from J, leaving 11 bases between them. As DNA, the CDR3 is TGCGCCAGCAGCCAAGTGGGGCCCACCCAGCCCCAGCATTTT. It is translated as CASSQVGPTQPQHF.

The V call is TRBV25-1, the J call TRBJ1-2; possibly TRBD1 for D (6 bases). Per the germline V gene, CDR1 is MGHDK and CDR2 is SYGVNS. The CDR3 has 13 amino acids. Trimming cost V 3 bases and J 9 bases, with 14 bases left between them. CDR3 nucleotides: TGTGCCAGCAGTGACCTACAGGGTATGAGCTACACCTTC. Translating gives CASSDLQGMSYTF.

The chain links TRBV6-6 to TRBJ2-7, with 8 bases matching TRBD2. The V segment lost 7 bases and the J segment 5 bases; nucleotides outside the gene matches: 13. CDR1 is MNHNY and CDR2 is SVGAGI in the germline V gene (reference sequence). This CDR3 contains 15 residues. The CDR3 DNA reads TGTGCCAGCACCCTAGGAGGCGGGGGGCAGCACGAGCAGTACTTC. Encoded protein: CASTLGGGGQHEQYF.

The rearrangement joins TRBV12-5 to TRBJ2-1, with 12 nucleotides matching TRBD2. The CDR3 has 16 residues. The germline V gene has CDR1 LGHNT and CDR2 FRNRAP. The V gene end was trimmed by 5 bases and the J gene end by 4 bases; junction bases not matched to a gene: 6. This chain's CDR3 is CASGPPSGGGYNEQFF. CDR3 nucleotide sequence: TGTGCTAGTGGTCCCCCTAGCGGGGGGGGGTACAATGAGCAGTTCTTC. Supplemented by reference TRBV12-5 and TRBJ2-1, the full variable domain reads DARVTQTPRHKVTEMGQEVTMRCQPILGHNTVFWYRQTMMQGLELLAYFRNRAPLDDSGMPKDRFSAEMPDATLATLKIQPSEPRDSAVYFCASGPPSGGGYNEQFFGPGTRLTVL.

V and J are TRBV19 and TRBJ2-3; 8 bases fit TRBD2. V was pared by 7 bases and J by 5 bases, with 11 bases of the junction left unmatched. The CDR3 is made up of 15 amino acids. Looked up from germline, CDR1 is LNHDA and CDR2 is SQIVND (reference sequence). CDR3 in DNA: TGTGCCAGTACCAACTCCGGGGGGGCCGTAGATACGCAGTATTTT. It is translated as CASTNSGGAVDTQYF.

This chain links TRBV19 with TRBJ1-2, with D uncertain. Germline V lookup: CDR1 LNHDA, CDR2 SQIVND (reference sequence). V shed 5 bases and J shed 4 bases, with 8 bases lying between them. The CDR3 extends over 12 amino acids. CDR3 nucleotide sequence: TGTGCCAGTAGTTTCGACACCTATGGCTACACCTTC. This gives the protein CASSFDTYGYTF.

The rearrangement joins TRBV11-2 to TRBJ1-5; D is possibly TRBD1 (5 bases). Looked up from germline, CDR1 is SGHAT and CDR2 is FQNNGV. The CDR3 is 14 residues long. Trimming pared 2 bases from V and 3 bases from J, leaving 8 bases between. CDR3 nucleotides: TGTGCCAGCAGCTTACCACAGGTCAATCAGCCCCAGCATTTT. Translation gives CASSLPQVNQPQHF.

CDR3 sequence (DNA): TGTGCCACCAGTGATTCAGGGACAGGGGTAATTGGGGCCAACGTCCTGACTTTC. Encoded protein: CATSDSGTGVIGANVLTF. V is TRBV24-1 and J is TRBJ2-6, with 10 bases aligning to TRBD1. Germline V lookup: CDR1 KGHDR, CDR2 SFDVKD. This CDR3 has 18 amino acids. V trimming: 2 bases; J trimming: 3 bases; junction bases outside the gene matches: 6.

The chain recombines TRBV3-1 (or the pseudogene TRBV3-2) with TRBJ2-1, with a weak D call TRBD1 (6 bases). This CDR3 has 13 residues. V dropped 2 bases and J dropped 10 bases, with 12 bases sitting between them. Germline V CDR1 and CDR2: LGHDT, YNNKEL (reference sequence). The CDR3 is CASSQSLGAEQFF. The DNA of the CDR3 is TGTGCCAGCAGCCAATCCCTGGGGGCCGAGCAGTTCTTC.

The chain employs TRBV10-2 and TRBJ1-1; weak D call: TRBD1 (5 bases). Germline V gene sequence: CDR1 WSHSY, CDR2 SAAADI. V was clipped by 2 bases and J by 5 bases, with 12 bases between them. The CDR3 is 14 amino acids. The CDR3 sequence is CASSEPGLKTEAFF. CDR3 coding DNA: TGCGCCAGCAGTGAGCCGGGACTTAAAACTGAAGCTTTCTTT.

V is TRBV7-9 and J is TRBJ1-1; D remains ambiguous. V was pared by 1 base and J by 5 bases, with 11 bases between. Germline V gene lookup returns CDR1 SEHNR and CDR2 FQNEAQ (reference sequence). There are 14 residues in the CDR3. The CDR3 nucleotides are TGTGCCAGCAGCTTAGACGGCGGGAAGACTGAAGCTTTCTTT. Encoded protein: CASSLDGGKTEAFF. Full variable domain (missing parts from reference TRBV7-9 and TRBJ1-1): DTGVSQNPRHKITKRGQNVTFRCDPISEHNRLYWYRQTLGQGPEFLTYFQNEAQLEKSRLLSDRFSAERPKGSFSTLEIQRTEQGDSAMYLCASSLDGGKTEAFFGQGTRLTVV.

This chain links TRBV4-1 with TRBJ1-1; the match to TRBD1 covers 7 bases. Per the germline V gene, CDR1 is MGHRA and CDR2 is YSYEKL. This CDR3 region has 14 residues. V shed 1 base and J 9 bases; nucleotides not matched to a gene: 8. Here the CDR3 DNA reads TGCGCCAGCAGCCAAGCCGACAGGGCCCCCCAAGCTTTCTTT. Amino acids: CASSQADRAPQAFF.

The CDR3 spells CASSLREGVGRGYTF. The CDR3 DNA reads as TGTGCCAGCAGCCTAAGGGAGGGCGTAGGCCGGGGCTACACCTTC. This sequence joins TRBV4-2 and TRBJ1-2; D unresolved. Trimming removed 4 bases from V and 8 bases from J, with 20 bases in between. The CDR3 is 15 residues long. CDR1 and CDR2 from the germline V gene are LGHNA and YNFKEQ.

This clone was counted a single time. V gene TRBV11-2 combines with J gene TRBJ1-4; 7 bases are shared with TRBD1. Germline V CDR1 and CDR2: SGHAT, FQNNGV. The length of the CDR3 is 15 residues. The J segment lost 7 bases and the V segment lost 4 bases, leaving 9 bases of the junction unmatched. CDR3 amino acids: CASSSLTGSAEKLFF. CDR3 nucleotide sequence: TGTGCCAGCAGCTCCTTGACAGGGAGCGCTGAAAAACTGTTTTTT. The whole variable domain, filled in from reference TRBV11-2 and TRBJ1-4, reads EAGVAQSPRYKIIEKRQSVAFWCNPISGHATLYWYQQILGQGPKLLIQFQNNGVVDDSQLPKDRFSAERLKGVDSTLKIQPAKLEDSAVYLCASSSLTGSAEKLFFGSGTQLSVL.

V gene TRBV5-6 combines with J gene TRBJ1-1; D unresolved. The length of the CDR3 is 14 residues. Germline loops: CDR1 SGHDT, CDR2 YYEEEE. V was trimmed by 3 bases and J by 1 base, leaving 10 bases between them. CDR3 DNA sequence: TGTGCCAGCAGCTGGGCGAGACCGAACACTGAAGCTTTCTTT. This gives the protein CASSWARPNTEAFF.